One sample yielded the 20 T cell receptor beta chains listed below, sequenced in a study of blood T cell repertoires in COVID-19. The data were produced by immunoSEQ multiplex PCR, yet TCRdb's version contains in-frame clones alone and is incomplete. Of some 250,000 clones in the sample, around 89% are singletons; the top ten hold roughly 8.3%. Material for sequencing was PBMCs or T cells enriched from blood (not recorded which). The receptors come from a man in his forties who had recovered from COVID-19.

This chain connects TRBV9 to TRBJ2-1, with 14 bases aligning to TRBD2. The CDR3 totals 16 residues. The J segment lost 7 bases and the V segment lost 5 bases, leaving 8 bases of the junction unmatched. From germline, CDR1 is SGDLS and CDR2 YYNGEE. The CDR3 sequence: CASSRLAGGPTNEQFF. The CDR3 coding sequence is TGTGCCAGCAGTCGACTAGCGGGAGGGCCCACGAATGAGCAGTTCTTC.

This clone showed up just once. The chain recombines TRBV24-1 with TRBJ2-1; 9 bases match TRBD2. The germline CDR1 and CDR2 sequences are KGHDR and SFDVKD. This CDR3 is built from 16 residues. V shed 4 bases, J shed 4 bases, and the junction held 7 bases outside the gene matches. The DNA of the CDR3 is TGTGCCACCAGTGAATCTAGCGGGGCGACGTACAATGAGCAGTTCTTC. It codes for CATSESSGATYNEQFF.

This sequence joins TRBV7-9 and TRBJ2-3; D possibly corresponds to TRBD1 (6 bases). Trimming left V 4 bases short and J 0 bases short, with 11 bases between. The CDR3 loop spans 15 amino acids. Per the germline V gene, CDR1 is SEHNR and CDR2 is FQNEAQ (reference sequence). Here the CDR3 reads CASSSGDLSTDTQYF. CDR3 sequence (DNA): TGTGCCAGCAGCTCAGGGGATCTAAGCACAGATACGCAGTATTTT.

This clone was seen a few times. CDR3 DNA: TGTGCCACCAGCTTGCAGGGGGGCGGCCAAGAGACCCAGTACTTC. Residues: CATSLQGGGQETQYF. The chain recombines TRBV15 with TRBJ2-5; tentatively, D is TRBD1 (7 bases). Trimming shortened V by 5 bases and J by 1 base, and 14 bases separated the two germline ends. The germline gives CDR1 LNHNV, CDR2 YYDKDF (reference sequence). This CDR3 is built from 15 residues.

V and J are TRBV4-1 and TRBJ1-4, with TRBD1 matching 11 bases. This CDR3 has 21 residues. Germline V gene data show CDR1 as MGHRA and CDR2 as YSYEKL. The V segment lost 4 bases and the J segment 3 bases; nucleotides outside the gene matches: 19. The chain's CDR3 is CASSLRQVGQGEPRANEKLFF. The CDR3 DNA reads as TGCGCCAGCAGCCTAAGACAAGTGGGACAGGGGGAGCCCAGAGCTAATGAAAAACTGTTTTTT.

The J gene is TRBJ2-1, the V gene TRBV5-1; 11 positions agree with TRBD2. This CDR3 is 17 amino acids long. Unmatched junction bases numbered 7, after V lost 1 base and J lost 4 bases. CDR1 and CDR2 from the germline V gene are SGHRS and YFSETQ. CDR3 loop: CASSLNIGTSGYNEQFF. For the CDR3, the DNA is TGCGCCAGCAGCTTGAATATCGGGACTAGCGGATACAATGAGCAGTTCTTC.

V is TRBV7-3 and J is TRBJ2-2; D may be TRBD1 (6 bases). Germline lookup yields CDR1 SGHTA and CDR2 FQGTGA. CDR3 length: 15 residues. V shed 5 bases and J shed 1 base, with 11 bases lying between them. The CDR3 DNA is TGTGCCAGCAGCCAACCGACAGGGAACACCGGGGAGCTGTTTTTT. Its translation: CASSQPTGNTGELFF.

This clone was seen once. V and J are TRBV4-2 and TRBJ2-1, with D possibly TRBD1 on 6 matching bases. Germline V gene sequence: CDR1 LGHNA, CDR2 YNFKEQ. Deletions cut 0 bases from V and 6 bases from J, with 27 bases between. The CDR3 runs 20 residues. DNA of the CDR3: TGTGCCAGCAGCCAAGATTTCAAGAGGTTCGTCAGGGGTTTGGGCAATGAGCAGTTCTTC. Protein: CASSQDFKRFVRGLGNEQFF.

DNA of the CDR3: TGTGCCAGCACCGTGGGGACTAGCGGGAGGACCGGGGAGCTGTTTTTT. This codes for CASTVGTSGRTGELFF. The chain uses TRBV9 and TRBJ2-2; 15 nucleotides line up with TRBD2. Germline lookup yields CDR1 SGDLS and CDR2 YYNGEE. The CDR3 extends over 16 amino acids. Trimming removed 6 bases from V and 5 bases from J; junction bases left unmatched: 5.

The chain links TRBV28 to TRBJ2-7; 7 bases agree with TRBD1. The V segment lost 5 bases and the J segment 12 bases; nucleotides outside the gene matches: 13. The germline V gene encodes CDR1 MDHEN and CDR2 SYDVKM. This CDR3 spans 13 amino acids. The CDR3 nucleotides are TGTGCCAGCAGTCGACAGGGTACCCTCTCTTGGTACTTC. Its translation is CASSRQGTLSWYF.

The chain employs TRBV19 and TRBJ1-3; the D gene is possibly TRBD1 (6 bases). The germline V gene encodes CDR1 LNHDA and CDR2 SQIVND (reference sequence). The CDR3 sequence is 16 residues long. V was cut by 3 bases and J by 0 bases, with 12 bases left in between. The CDR3 here is CASSIDRPYSGNTIYF. CDR3 nucleotide sequence: TGTGCCAGTAGTATCGACAGGCCCTACTCTGGAAACACCATATATTTT.

V usage is TRBV11-3 and J usage is TRBJ1-6; D gene uncertain. The germline gives CDR1 SGHNT, CDR2 YENEEA. V lost 7 bases, J lost 10 bases, and 17 bases lay in between. The CDR3 is made up of 14 amino acids. The CDR3 is CASTLGPGGSPLHF. CDR3 DNA sequence: TGTGCCAGCACCTTGGGTCCCGGCGGGTCACCCCTCCACTTT.

The gene calls are TRBV7-2 and TRBJ2-7; TRBD2 matches at 9 bases. Germline V gene lookup returns CDR1 SGHTA and CDR2 FQGNSA. With V trimmed by 2 bases and J by 5 bases, 7 bases remained unmatched. The CDR3 has 15 residues. The CDR3, as DNA: TGTGCCAGCAGCTTACAGCTAGCGGGAAATCACGAGCAGTACTTC. Its translation is CASSLQLAGNHEQYF.

The count of this clone is one. In DNA, the CDR3 is TGTGCCAGCAGACCTGGACTAGCGGGGGGCCGATTCACAGATACGCAGTATTTT. Amino acid sequence: CASRPGLAGGRFTDTQYF. V and J are TRBV7-9 and TRBJ2-3; 14 bases agree with TRBD2. After removal of 6 bases from V and 2 bases from J, the junction contained 10 bases not matched to a gene. CDR1 is SEHNR, CDR2 FQNEAQ, per germline (reference sequence). CDR3 length equals 18 residues.

The rearrangement uses TRBV20-1 and TRBJ2-7, with 7 bases matching TRBD1. The length of the CDR3 is 11 residues. The germline gives CDR1 DFQATT, CDR2 SNEGSKA (reference sequence). V was pared by 7 bases and J by 3 bases, with 3 bases of the junction left unmatched. CDR3 sequence reads: CSGQGVYEQYF. The CDR3 nucleotides read TGCAGTGGACAGGGCGTCTACGAGCAGTACTTC.

The V gene is TRBV7-2, the J gene TRBJ2-5; D is possibly TRBD2 (6 bases). Trimming cost V 4 bases and J 5 bases, with 20 bases left between them. The CDR3 covers 16 residues. The germline gives CDR1 SGHTA, CDR2 FQGNSA. CDR3 region: CASSWGLRNLGETQYF. The CDR3 DNA sequence: TGTGCCAGCAGCTGGGGACTGCGGAACCTTGGGGAGACCCAGTACTTC.

This clone was observed a single time. J is TRBJ2-5 and V is TRBV30; D is possibly TRBD2 (6 bases). The CDR3 has 16 residues. The germline V and J ends were trimmed by 3 bases and 2 bases, with 19 bases remaining between them. From germline, CDR1 is GTSNPN and CDR2 SVGIG (reference sequence). CDR3 amino acids: CAWRRVGSGLQETQYF. DNA for the CDR3: TGTGCCTGGAGAAGGGTTGGTAGCGGTCTACAAGAGACCCAGTACTTC.

The rearrangement joins TRBV6-4 to TRBJ1-1; 8 bases align to TRBD1. Per the germline V gene, CDR1 is MRHNA and CDR2 is SNTAGT. This CDR3 comprises 15 residues. Germline trimming cut 5 bases from V and 3 bases from J; bases unmatched to any gene: 8. The CDR3, as DNA: TGTGCCAGCAGTCCGACAGGGGCAGTGGACACTGAAGCTTTCTTT. This translates into CASSPTGAVDTEAFF.

The DNA for the CDR3 is TGTGCCAGCAGTCCCGGGACTAGCGGGAACACCGGGGAGCTGTTTTTT. Translated, it gives CASSPGTSGNTGELFF. V gene TRBV28 combines with J gene TRBJ2-2; 11 bases are shared with TRBD2. V lost 5 bases and J lost 1; bases outside the gene matches: 3. CDR1 and CDR2 from the germline V gene are MDHEN and SYDVKM. The CDR3 has 16 amino acids.

This clone was counted ten times or more. The chain employs TRBV6-4 and TRBJ2-2; TRBD2 agrees at 9 bases. Trimming took 5 bases from V and 4 from J; bases not matched to a gene: 5. The V gene's germline CDR1 is MRHNA and CDR2 SNTAGT. This CDR3 region has 15 residues. CDR3 nucleotides: TGTGCCAGCAGTCCTACTAGCGGGTCCACCGGGGAGCTGTTTTTT. Translated: CASSPTSGSTGELFF.